Each of the 25 T cell receptor beta chains below was sequenced from the same sample in a study of T cells after yellow fever vaccination. Using its own MiXCR run on the 5' RACE reads, TCRdb lists one record per CDR3 protein. The data show some 150,000 distinct CDR3 sequences, under 8% seen once. The material was CD4+ T cells sorted from PBMCs, obtained 10 days after the yellow fever booster vaccination. These receptor sequences come from a man aged 30 to 39 who received the YFV17D yellow fever vaccine.

This clonotype appeared many times. The V call is TRBV4-3, the J call TRBJ2-3, with D perhaps given as TRBD1 or TRBD2 (6 bases each). The germline V gene has CDR1 LGHNA and CDR2 YSLEER. The CDR3 is 16 residues long. V lost 3 bases to trimming and J lost 1 base, with 14 bases between them. CDR3 sequence reads: CASSQGGGARTDTQYF. The CDR3 region has the DNA TGCGCCAGCAGCCAGGGGGGCGGGGCCCGCACAGATACGCAGTATTTT.

This clonotype occurred many times. The chain employs TRBV7-8 and TRBJ2-2; D is unclear. The ends were cut back, 2 bases at V and 1 base at J, with 11 bases in the middle. The germline CDR1 and CDR2 sequences are SGHVS and FQNEAQ. The CDR3 has 16 residues. CDR3 sequence (DNA): TGTGCCAGCAGCTTAAGTGAAGTTCTGAACACCGGGGAGCTGTTTTTT. Protein sequence: CASSLSEVLNTGELFF.

In this sample, this clonotype turned up many times. V and J are TRBV21-1 and TRBJ2-1; the table calls TRBD1, which could not be checked here. TRBV21-1 represents a pseudogene. The CDR3 extends over 17 amino acids. The CDR3 nucleotides are TGTGCCAGCAGCAAAGAAAGGAGGGGGGCGCAGGTTGTTGAGCAGTTCTTC. It codes for CASSKERRGAQVVEQFF.

This clonotype was picked up many times. The chain uses TRBV7-2 and TRBJ2-1; 7 bases align to TRBD2. The CDR3 length is 18 residues. V lost 3 bases and J lost 0; bases outside the gene matches: 11. The V gene's germline CDR1 is SGHTA and CDR2 FQGNSA. CDR3 DNA: TGTGCCAGCAGCTTTAGCGGCCGCGGGAGCCCCTCCTACAATGAGCAGTTCTTC. Its translation is CASSFSGRGSPSYNEQFF.

In the case of this clonotype: This could be a read error, since a much larger clone is one nucleotide away. The chain recombines TRBV5-1 with TRBJ2-5; a weak D match, TRBD1 (5 bases). Looked up from germline, CDR1 is SGHRS and CDR2 is YFSETQ. Trimming stripped 0 bases from V and 1 base from J, with 10 bases between. This CDR3 region has 15 residues. The CDR3: CASSLGADIQETQYF. CDR3 DNA: TGCGCCAGCAGCTTGGGGGCGGACATCCAAGAGACCCAGTACTTC.

The table lists this clonotype with many counts. J is TRBJ2-5 and V is TRBV4-3, with TRBD2 as a possible D gene (5 bases). This CDR3 spans 14 amino acids. Germline CDR1 and CDR2: LGHNA and YSLEER. V was pared by 1 base and J by 3 bases, with 9 bases between. This CDR3 reads CASSQAGREETQYF. CDR3 DNA: TGCGCCAGCAGCCAAGCTGGGCGGGAAGAGACCCAGTACTTC.

This clonotype occurred many times. V gene TRBV12-3 or TRBV12-4 combines with J gene TRBJ2-2, with 8 positions matching TRBD2. The length of the CDR3 is 14 residues. V lost 6 bases, J lost 4 bases, and 4 bases stayed unmatched. CDR3 residues: CASRSAGVTGELFF. The CDR3 nucleotides read TGTGCCAGCAGGTCAGCGGGAGTCACCGGGGAGCTGTTTTTT.

This clonotype was seen at least ten times. The CDR3 region is CASLPATEAFF. The CDR3 nucleotides are TGTGCCAGTCTACCTGCCACTGAAGCTTTCTTT. The chain employs TRBV7-3 and TRBJ1-1; D gene unclear. The germline gives CDR1 SGHTA, CDR2 FQGTGA. V was cut by 9 bases and J by 4 bases, with 9 bases left in between. The CDR3 sequence is 11 residues long.

This clonotype showed up many times. The chain employs TRBV20-1 and TRBJ2-1; D gene unclear. V was shortened by 7 bases and J by 7 bases, with 17 bases between the two germline ends. Germline values: CDR1 DFQATT, CDR2 SNEGSKA (reference sequence). The CDR3 has 13 residues. In DNA form, the CDR3 reads TGCAGTGTCGTGGCTAGTCGATCTAATGAGCAGTTCTTC. Protein product: CSVVASRSNEQFF.

This clonotype was recorded a few times. The chain has TRBV4-3 and TRBJ2-6; no reliable D call. Germline V gene data show CDR1 as LGHNA and CDR2 as YSLEER. Trimming removed 2 bases at V and 0 bases at J, with 5 bases between. CDR3 length: 15 amino acids. DNA for the CDR3: TGCGCCAGCAGCCAACAGTCCTCTGGGGCCAACGTCCTGACTTTC. It translates to CASSQQSSGANVLTF.

Ten or more counts support this clonotype. The chain has TRBV18 and TRBJ2-1; no definite D call. Germline values: CDR1 KGHSH, CDR2 LQKENI. The ends were cut back, 2 bases at V and 4 bases at J, with 12 bases in the middle. This CDR3 is built from 15 residues. This CDR3 is CASSPDSGAYNEQFF. CDR3 DNA sequence: TGTGCCAGCTCACCAGATTCAGGAGCTTACAATGAGCAGTTCTTC.

Only a few counts were recorded for this clonotype. The chain recombines TRBV27 with TRBJ2-5; D is uncertain. CDR1 is MNHEY and CDR2 is SMNVEV in the germline V gene (reference sequence). Trimming removed 7 bases from V and 5 bases from J, with 14 bases in between. CDR3 length: 13 amino acids. CDR3 amino acids: CASMRRVGETQYF. Here the CDR3 DNA reads TGTGCCAGCATGAGACGCGTCGGGGAGACCCAGTACTTC.

This clonotype was observed at least ten times. This chain joins TRBV5-4 and TRBJ2-1; unclear D gene. The germline gives CDR1 SGHNT, CDR2 YYREEE (reference sequence). The CDR3 length is 15 residues. The V gene lost 3 bases and the J gene lost 2 bases, with 12 bases spanning the gap. CDR3: CASSSKWGTYNEQFF. CDR3 DNA sequence: TGTGCCAGCAGCTCGAAATGGGGAACCTACAATGAGCAGTTCTTC.

At least ten counts were recorded for this clonotype. V usage is TRBV7-2 and J usage is TRBJ2-7; TRBD2 might be the D (5 bases). Germline V gene sequence: CDR1 SGHTA, CDR2 FQGNSA. The germline V and J ends were trimmed by 2 bases and 5 bases, with 16 bases remaining between them. There are 15 residues in the CDR3. The chain's CDR3 is CASSLRAESVHEQYF. For the CDR3, the DNA is TGTGCCAGCAGCTTAAGAGCGGAATCTGTCCACGAGCAGTACTTC.

At least ten counts were recorded for this clonotype. The gene calls are TRBV6-1 and TRBJ2-2, with D tentatively TRBD2 (6 bases). The CDR3 contains 14 residues. Germline V lookup: CDR1 MNHNS, CDR2 SASEGT. V was clipped by 8 bases and J by 2 bases, with 12 bases between them. The CDR3 coding sequence is TGTGCCAGCGAAGGCGGGACTAACACCGGGGAGCTGTTTTTT. This sequence encodes CASEGGTNTGELFF.

This clonotype was counted at least ten times. This sequence joins TRBV27 and TRBJ2-3, with 11 bases matching TRBD2. This CDR3 comprises 15 residues. Looked up from germline, CDR1 is MNHEY and CDR2 is SMNVEV (reference sequence). Trimming cost V 3 bases and J 5 bases; bases outside gene matches: 4. The CDR3 loop reads CASSLASGRLDTQYF. The CDR3 nucleotides read TGTGCCAGCAGTTTGGCTAGCGGGAGGTTAGATACGCAGTATTTT.

This clonotype was counted many times. The rearrangement uses TRBV6-6 and TRBJ1-1; D remains ambiguous. Germline V CDR1 and CDR2: MNHNY, SVGAGI (reference sequence). CDR3 length: 12 amino acids. The V and J ends lost 4 bases and 10 bases respectively, with 13 bases between them. The CDR3 here is CASSSGLLGAFF. CDR3 bases: TGTGCCAGCAGTTCAGGCCTCCTGGGAGCTTTCTTT.

This clonotype was seen a handful of times. The gene calls are TRBV20-1 and TRBJ2-7, with TRBD2 matching over 13 bases. The V gene end was trimmed by 5 bases and the J gene end by 4 bases; junction bases not matched to a gene: 2. The germline V gene encodes CDR1 DFQATT and CDR2 SNEGSKA (reference sequence). The CDR3 is 13 residues long. The CDR3 loop reads CSAGLAGVYEQYF. The CDR3 bases are TGCAGTGCTGGACTAGCGGGAGTATACGAGCAGTACTTC.

This clonotype was observed at least ten times. The CDR3 reads CASSLATNRLAVYNEQFF. DNA for the CDR3: TGTGCCAGCAGCTTAGCAACAAACCGACTAGCTGTTTACAATGAGCAGTTCTTC. V usage is TRBV7-2 and J usage is TRBJ2-1; 7 bases align to TRBD2. This CDR3 is 18 amino acids long. CDR1 is SGHTA, CDR2 FQGNSA, per germline. The J segment lost 4 bases and the V segment lost 0 bases, leaving 12 bases of the junction unmatched.

This clonotype was seen ten or more times. The rearrangement uses TRBV12-3 or TRBV12-4 and TRBJ2-7; D may be TRBD1 or TRBD2 (5 bases each). This CDR3 comprises 13 residues. V gave up 7 bases and J gave up 3 bases, with 13 bases separating them. This CDR3 is CASTQGRGYEQYF. For the CDR3, the DNA is TGTGCCAGCACTCAGGGACGGGGCTACGAGCAGTACTTC.

This clonotype was seen ten or more times. The V and J genes are TRBV5-1 and TRBJ2-7; 9 bases line up with TRBD2. The CDR3 loop spans 12 amino acids. Per the germline V gene, CDR1 is SGHRS and CDR2 is YFSETQ. The V gene end was trimmed by 6 bases and the J gene end by 2 bases; junction bases not matched to a gene: 0. CDR3 bases: TGCGCCAGCACTAGCGGGACCTACGAGCAGTACTTC. Encoded protein: CASTSGTYEQYF. The variable domain in full, with the rest retrieved from reference TRBV5-1 and TRBJ2-7, is KAGVTQTPRYLIKTRGQQVTLSCSPISGHRSVSWYQQTPGQGLQFLFEYFSETQRNKGNFPGRFSGRQFSNSRSEMNVSTLELGDSALYLCASTSGTYEQYFGPGTRLTVT.

In its sample, this clonotype was seen many times. This chain connects TRBV5-1 to TRBJ2-3, with TRBD1 matching over 7 bases. The CDR3 has 15 residues. Germline V gene sequence: CDR1 SGHRS, CDR2 YFSETQ. J gave up 1 base and V 3 bases, and 5 bases lay outside the gene matches. The CDR3 DNA sequence: TGCGCCAGCAGCTCCCGACAGGGAGGCACAGATACGCAGTATTTT. Amino acid sequence: CASSSRQGGTDTQYF.

In its sample, this clonotype was seen many times. The chain carries TRBV18 and TRBJ2-5, with TRBD2 matching 7 bases. The CDR3 totals 16 residues. Trimming removed 2 bases from V and 5 bases from J; junction bases left unmatched: 11. CDR1 is KGHSH and CDR2 is LQKENI in the germline V gene. The CDR3 coding sequence is TGTGCCAGCTCACCATCGTGGGAGGGTGAAGGGGAGACCCAGTACTTC. Protein sequence: CASSPSWEGEGETQYF.

The CDR3 region has the DNA TGTGCCAGCTCACCCAAAGGGACTAGCGGGCCTTCCTACGAGCAGTACTTC. Protein sequence: CASSPKGTSGPSYEQYF. This rearrangement joins TRBV18 to TRBJ2-7; 12 bases are shared with TRBD2. The junction had 7 bases not matched to a gene; V was cut back by 3 bases and J by 1 base. Germline CDR1 reads KGHSH; CDR2 reads LQKENI. The length of the CDR3 is 17 residues. Complete variable domain (other parts from reference TRBV18 and TRBJ2-7): NAGVMQNPRHLVRRRGQEARLRCSPMKGHSHVYWYRQLPEEGLKFMVYLQKENIIDESGMPKERFSAEFPKEGPSILRIQQVVRGDSAAYFCASSPKGTSGPSYEQYFGPGTRLTVT.

The chain couples TRBV18 to TRBJ2-1, with a tentative D call TRBD2 (6 bases). Germline lookup yields CDR1 KGHSH and CDR2 LQKENI. The V end was cut by 6 bases, the J end by 3 bases, with 12 bases between. The CDR3 extends over 14 amino acids. DNA for the CDR3: TGTGCCAGCTCGCCGGGACTTAACTACAATGAGCAGTTCTTC. Translated, it gives CASSPGLNYNEQFF.